Listed below are T cell receptor beta chains from one sample, sequenced in a study of blood T cell repertoires in COVID-19. TCRdb's copy holds only in-frame clones and misses some; the assay was immunoSEQ multiplex PCR. This sample yields around 150,000 clones, of which approximately 86% are seen a single time; about 3.5% belongs to the top ten. The specimen was peripheral blood. All receptors derive from a man between 65 and 85 years old with acute or convalescent COVID-19. Both conserved end residues are part of each CDR3. D genes are given only for firm matches. A row's size may be missing; if present it is once, few, many or a size class.

clone size	CDR3 length	V gene	D gene	J gene	CDR3 protein	CDR3 DNA
-	15	TRBV19	-	TRBJ2-1	CASSIEPRSYNEQFF	TGTGCCAGTAGTATCGAGCCTCGCTCCTACAATGAGCAGTTCTTC
-	14	TRBV6-2/TRBV6-3	TRBD2	TRBJ2-1	CASSLAGVVYEQFF	TGTGCCAGCAGTTTAGCGGGAGTGGTCTATGAGCAGTTCTTC
-	19	TRBV4-2	TRBD1	TRBJ2-2	CASSSDGTGVRSGTGELFF	TGTGCCAGCAGCTCCGACGGGACAGGGGTCCGGAGTGGCACCGGGGAGCTGTTTTTT
-	18	TRBV2	TRBD1	TRBJ2-2	CASYMSGTGGSRAGELFF	TGTGCCAGCTATATGTCCGGGACAGGGGGCTCTCGGGCCGGGGAGCTGTTTTTT
-	14	TRBV27	-	TRBJ2-5	CASTILGEEETQYF	TGTGCCAGCACCATTTTGGGGGAGGAAGAGACCCAGTACTTC
-	12	TRBV5-4	-	TRBJ2-1	CASSFGGNEQFF	TGTGCCAGCAGCTTCGGGGGAAATGAGCAGTTCTTC
-	15	TRBV7-2	TRBD1	TRBJ1-2	CASSLTGTAEWGYTF	TGTGCCAGCAGTTTAACCGGGACAGCCGAGTGGGGCTACACCTTC
-	13	TRBV15	-	TRBJ2-1	CATSRDRNNEQFF	TGTGCCACCAGCAGGGACAGAAACAATGAGCAGTTCTTC
-	13	TRBV7-9	TRBD2	TRBJ2-1	CASSGGGLAGWFF	TGTGCCAGCAGCGGAGGGGGACTAGCGGGATGGTTCTTC
-	16	TRBV5-5	-	TRBJ1-3	CASSLAGSASGNTIYF	TGTGCCAGCAGCTTGGCGGGATCGGCCTCTGGAAACACCATATATTTT
-	16	TRBV14	-	TRBJ1-2	CASSQDTTGLNYGYTF	TGTGCCAGCAGCCAAGATACGACAGGACTGAACTATGGCTACACCTTC
-	18	TRBV3-1/TRBV3-2	TRBD2	TRBJ2-7	CASSRQIPSGRKVSEQYF	TGTGCCAGCAGCCGGCAGATTCCTAGCGGGAGGAAGGTAAGCGAGCAGTACTTC
-	15	TRBV5-6	-	TRBJ2-1	CASRPRGSVYNEQFF	TGTGCCAGCAGACCCAGAGGATCGGTCTACAATGAGCAGTTCTTC
-	14	TRBV19	-	TRBJ2-3	CASSSQTSTDTQYF	TGTGCCAGTAGTAGCCAGACTAGCACAGATACGCAGTATTTT
-	14	TRBV5-4	-	TRBJ1-2	CASSLVGERGGYTF	TGTGCCAGCAGCTTGGTGGGGGAGCGGGGGGGCTACACCTTC
-	15	TRBV29-1	TRBD2	TRBJ2-1	CSVDDGLAAYNEQFF	TGCAGCGTTGACGACGGACTAGCGGCATACAATGAGCAGTTCTTC
-	16	TRBV9	TRBD2	TRBJ2-1	CASSVGSGSSYNEQFF	TGTGCCAGCAGCGTGGGGAGCGGGAGCTCCTACAATGAGCAGTTCTTC
-	14	TRBV27	TRBD2	TRBJ2-7	CASSGLAGVWEQYF	TGTGCCAGCAGTGGACTAGCGGGAGTGTGGGAGCAGTACTTC
-	15	TRBV18	-	TRBJ2-7	CASSRSQAVFYEQYF	TGTGCCAGCTCAAGATCCCAAGCGGTCTTCTACGAGCAGTACTTC
-	13	TRBV24-1	-	TRBJ2-2	CATSQGSTGELFF	TGTGCCACCAGCCAGGGGTCAACCGGGGAGCTGTTTTTT
-	17	TRBV28	-	TRBJ1-2	CASSLTQGATFNYGYTF	TGTGCCAGCAGTTTAACTCAGGGTGCCACCTTTAACTATGGCTACACCTTC
-	14	TRBV6-5	-	TRBJ1-3	CASSSILSGNTIYF	TGTGCCAGCAGTTCCATCCTATCTGGAAACACCATATATTTT
-	15	TRBV19	-	TRBJ2-6	CASSIGASGANVLTF	TGTGCCAGTAGTATCGGAGCCTCTGGGGCCAACGTCCTGACTTTC
-	15	TRBV27	-	TRBJ2-3	CASSWRGVSTDTQYF	TGTGCCAGCAGTTGGAGGGGAGTAAGCACAGATACGCAGTATTTT
-	14	TRBV18	-	TRBJ2-3	CASSTTGTTDTQYF	TGTGCCAGCTCAACTACCGGGACTACAGATACGCAGTATTTT
-	14	TRBV10-2	TRBD1	TRBJ1-1	CATRNRGSNTEAFF	TGCGCCACCAGAAACAGGGGGTCCAACACTGAAGCTTTCTTT
few	15	TRBV6-1	TRBD1	TRBJ2-2	CASSEVRGLAGELFF	TGTGCCAGCAGTGAGGTCAGGGGGCTGGCCGGGGAGCTGTTTTTT
-	13	TRBV19	-	TRBJ1-2	CASSISVVNGYTF	TGTGCCAGTAGCATTAGCGTCGTCAATGGCTACACCTTC
-	12	TRBV21-1	-	TRBJ1-1	CASSKPDNEVFF	TGTGCCAGCAGCAAACCGGACAACGAAGTTTTCTTT
-	13	TRBV28	TRBD2	TRBJ2-5	CASSSGGEETQYF	TGTGCCAGCAGTTCGGGAGGGGAAGAGACCCAGTACTTC
-	14	TRBV11-2	-	TRBJ2-7	CASTKGWGLYEQYF	TGTGCCAGCACGAAGGGGTGGGGCCTCTACGAGCAGTACTTC
-	13	TRBV5-1	-	TRBJ2-5	CASSLTGGETQYF	TGCGCCAGCAGCTTAACGGGTGGAGAGACCCAGTACTTC
-	15	TRBV19	-	TRBJ1-1	CASTLGWGVGTEAFF	TGTGCCAGTACCCTTGGATGGGGGGTCGGCACTGAAGCTTTCTTT
-	11	TRBV6-5	-	TRBJ2-3	CAIQNTDTQYF	TGTGCCATCCAAAACACAGATACGCAGTATTTT
-	17	TRBV24-1	TRBD2	TRBJ2-3	CATSDPLAGGRPDTQYF	TGTGCCACCAGTGACCCCTTAGCGGGAGGGCGTCCAGATACGCAGTATTTT
few	15	TRBV7-8	TRBD1	TRBJ2-7	CASSSGDRGYYEQYF	TGTGCCAGCAGCTCCGGAGACAGGGGCTACTACGAGCAGTACTTC
-	13	TRBV29-1	TRBD2	TRBJ2-5	CSSGLAGGETQYF	TGCAGCTCAGGACTAGCGGGAGGAGAGACCCAGTACTTC
-	17	TRBV19	TRBD2	TRBJ2-4	CASSRPTSGRAENIQYF	TGTGCCAGTAGTCGCCCGACTAGCGGGAGGGCCGAAAACATTCAGTACTTC
-	15	TRBV6-5	-	TRBJ2-1	CASSQDRPSYNEQFF	TGTGCCAGCAGCCAAGACAGGCCCTCCTACAATGAGCAGTTCTTC
-	17	TRBV7-2	TRBD1	TRBJ1-2	CASSSKGGLGINYGYTF	TGTGCCAGCAGCTCAAAAGGGGGCTTGGGGATTAACTATGGCTACACCTTC
-	15	TRBV7-2	TRBD2	TRBJ2-5	CASSPGLPGGEAQYF	TGTGCCAGCAGCCCGGGACTACCGGGAGGGGAGGCCCAGTACTTC
-	13	TRBV27	-	TRBJ2-7	CASSLSINYEQYF	TGTGCCAGCAGTTTATCTATTAACTACGAGCAGTACTTC
-	14	TRBV5-1	-	TRBJ1-1	CASSSTGSGTEAFF	TGCGCCAGCAGCTCAACAGGGTCCGGGACTGAAGCTTTCTTT
-	16	TRBV19	-	TRBJ2-3	CASSIRLAGRTDTQYF	TGTGCCAGTAGTATCAGGTTGGCAGGGAGGACAGATACGCAGTATTTT
-	15	TRBV27	TRBD1	TRBJ1-6	CASSPRQGSNSPLHF	TGTGCCAGCAGCCCCCGACAGGGCAGTAATTCACCCCTCCACTTT
once	17	TRBV13	TRBD2	TRBJ2-5	CASSSTSGRALQETQYF	TGTGCCAGCAGCTCGACTAGCGGGAGGGCACTCCAAGAGACCCAGTACTTC
-	13	TRBV19	TRBD1	TRBJ1-5	CASGDRGVQPQHF	TGTGCCAGTGGAGACAGGGGAGTTCAGCCCCAGCATTTT
-	15	TRBV3-1/TRBV3-2	TRBD1	TRBJ1-4	CASSRTDRGREKLFF	TGTGCCAGCAGCCGGACCGACAGGGGCCGCGAAAAACTGTTTTTT
-	12	TRBV6-5	-	TRBJ1-1	CASSWGGTEAFF	TGTGCCAGCAGCTGGGGGGGCACTGAAGCTTTCTTT
-	15	TRBV7-6	TRBD2	TRBJ2-3	CASSLSSGEGDTQYF	TGTGCCAGCAGCTTGTCTAGCGGAGAGGGCGATACGCAGTATTTT
few	16	TRBV2	TRBD2	TRBJ2-1	CASSGSGTSIYNEQFF	TGTGCCAGCAGTGGATCGGGGACTAGCATCTACAATGAGCAGTTCTTC
once	12	TRBV7-9	TRBD1	TRBJ1-2	CASSLRDRSYTF	TGTGCCAGCAGCTTAAGGGACAGGAGCTACACCTTC
-	17	TRBV6-2/TRBV6-3	-	TRBJ2-6	CASSQTAITPGANVLTF	TGTGCCAGCAGTCAGACAGCTATAACCCCTGGGGCCAACGTCCTGACTTTC
-	15	TRBV7-2	TRBD2	TRBJ2-1	CASSLSSGIDNEQFF	TGTGCCAGCAGCTTAAGTAGCGGGATTGACAATGAGCAGTTCTTC